The sequence of this T cell receptor (beta chain) was determined in a study of T cells expressing NK-cell markers. Germline CDR1 is SGHDT and CDR2 is YYEEEE. This CDR3 region has 15 residues. TCRdb reprocessed the 5' RACE reads and reports one entry per CDR3 protein, with no DNA. The sample's table shows about 460,000 distinct CDR3 sequences. Sample: blood T cells: a sorted CD56 or NKG2C T cell subset, CD4+ or CD8+ T cells, or bulk PBMC T cells (not recorded which). The chain employs TRBV5-6 and TRBJ2-5; the TCRdb D gene call, TRBD1, has no DNA to confirm it. The clonotype was recovered from a woman aged 45-60 years in good health. The CDR3 protein is CASSLRQDLQETQYF.